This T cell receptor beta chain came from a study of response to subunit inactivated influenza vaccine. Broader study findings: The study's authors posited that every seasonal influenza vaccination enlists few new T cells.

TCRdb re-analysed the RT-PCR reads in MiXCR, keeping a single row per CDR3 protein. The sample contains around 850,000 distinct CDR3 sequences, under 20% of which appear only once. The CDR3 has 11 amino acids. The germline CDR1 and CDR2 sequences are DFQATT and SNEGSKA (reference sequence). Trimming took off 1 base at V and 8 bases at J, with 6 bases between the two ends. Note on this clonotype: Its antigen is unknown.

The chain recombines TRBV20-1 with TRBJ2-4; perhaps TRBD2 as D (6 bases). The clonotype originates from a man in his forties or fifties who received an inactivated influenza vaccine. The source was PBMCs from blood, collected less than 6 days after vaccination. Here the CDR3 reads CSARGGDIQYF. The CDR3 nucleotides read TGCAGTGCTAGAGGGGGGGACATTCAGTACTTC.